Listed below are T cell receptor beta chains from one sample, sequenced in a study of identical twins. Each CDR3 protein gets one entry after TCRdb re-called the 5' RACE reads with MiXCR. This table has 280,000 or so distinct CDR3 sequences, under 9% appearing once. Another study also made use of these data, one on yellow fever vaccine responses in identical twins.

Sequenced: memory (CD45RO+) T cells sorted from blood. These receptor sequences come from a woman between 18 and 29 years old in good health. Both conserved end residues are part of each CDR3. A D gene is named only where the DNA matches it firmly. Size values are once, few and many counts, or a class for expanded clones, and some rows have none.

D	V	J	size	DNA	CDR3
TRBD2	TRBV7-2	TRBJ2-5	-	TGTGCCATCGAGCGGGGGGGAGAGACCCAGTACTTC	CAIERGGETQYF
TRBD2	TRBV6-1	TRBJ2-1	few	TGTGCCAGCAGCCTCGATAGCGGGAGGGCCAGTGAGCAGTTCTTC	CASSLDSGRASEQFF
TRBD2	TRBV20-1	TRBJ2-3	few	TGCAGTGCTAGAGGGGGGGGGTTGAGAGATACGCAGTATTTT	CSARGGGLRDTQYF
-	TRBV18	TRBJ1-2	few	TGTGCCAGCTCACAACCGGAAGAAAGGGCTAACTATGGCTACACCTTC	CASSQPEERANYGYTF
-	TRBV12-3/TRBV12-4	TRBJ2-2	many	TGTGCCAGCAGTCGAGCAAAGGGGGGAGGAACCGGGGAGCTGTTTTTT	CASSRAKGGGTGELFF
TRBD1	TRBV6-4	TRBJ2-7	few	TGTGCCAGCAAGGGTTCACCGGGACAGGGAAAATCGGGGTCTTCCTACGAGCAGTACTTC	CASKGSPGQGKSGSSYEQYF
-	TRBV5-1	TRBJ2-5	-	TGCGCCAGCAGCTTGTCTAGCGAGCCAGAAGAGACCCAGTACTTC	CASSLSSEPEETQYF
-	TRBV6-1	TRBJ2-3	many	TGTGCCAGCGACCGAGGGATCACAGATACGCAGTATTTT	CASDRGITDTQYF
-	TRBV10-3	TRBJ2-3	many	TGTGCCATCAGTGAGTCGATTGGGGAGACAGATACGCAGTATTTT	CAISESIGETDTQYF
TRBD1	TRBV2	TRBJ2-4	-	TGTGCCAGCAGTCGGGACAGAAAAAACATTCAGTACTTC	CASSRDRKNIQYF
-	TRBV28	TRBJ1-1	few	TGTGCCAGCAGTCTTGTGGCGAGCGGGACACGGGCTTTCTTT	CASSLVASGTRAFF
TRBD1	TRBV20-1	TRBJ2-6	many	TGCAGTGCTAGAGTGGGACAGACCCTCTCTGGGGCCAACGTCCTGACTTTC	CSARVGQTLSGANVLTF
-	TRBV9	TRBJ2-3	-	TGTGCCAGCAGCGTAGAAGAAGCGACGGATACGCAGTATTTT	CASSVEEATDTQYF
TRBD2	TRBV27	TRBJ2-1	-	TGTGCCAGCAGAACGGGACTAGCGGGGTCCTACAATGAGCAGTTCTTC	CASRTGLAGSYNEQFF
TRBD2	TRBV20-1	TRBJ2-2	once	TGCAGTGCGACGCGGGGGGCGGGGGGCCTCCTCCCTAACACCGGGGAGCTGTTTTTT	CSATRGAGGLLPNTGELFF
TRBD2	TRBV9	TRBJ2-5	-	TGTGCCAGCAGCGTAAGAGCGGGAGCGGAGACCCAGTACTTC	CASSVRAGAETQYF
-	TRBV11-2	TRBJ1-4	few	TGTGCCAGCAGCTTCCGGGTCGGGGAGAAACTGTTTTTT	CASSFRVGEKLFF
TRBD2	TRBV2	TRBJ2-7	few	TGTGCCAGCAGGCTTGGACTAGCGGGAGGATTCTCCTACGAGCAGTACTTC	CASRLGLAGGFSYEQYF
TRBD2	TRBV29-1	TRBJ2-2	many	TGCAGCGTTGCAGATAGCGGGGGGGGGAACACCGGGGAGCTGTTTTTT	CSVADSGGGNTGELFF
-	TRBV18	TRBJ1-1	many	TGTGCCAGCTCCCTCATGAACACTGAAGCTTTCTTT	CASSLMNTEAFF
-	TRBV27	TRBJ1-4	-	TGTGCCAGCAGTCCATTCGAGGAGGTTAATGAAAAACTGTTTTTT	CASSPFEEVNEKLFF
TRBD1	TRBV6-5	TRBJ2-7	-	TGTGCCAGCAGTTACTCGGACAGGGGACGAAACGAGCAGTACTTC	CASSYSDRGRNEQYF
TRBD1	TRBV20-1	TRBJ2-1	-	TGCAGTGCTGCTCGGACAGGGGGCGTTGGTGAGCAGTTCTTC	CSAARTGGVGEQFF
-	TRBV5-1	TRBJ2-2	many	TGCGCCAGCAGCTTGGTCCGCTTAGTCAACACCGGGGAGCTGTTTTTT	CASSLVRLVNTGELFF